Given below is one T cell receptor (beta chain) in context. The data stem from a study of technical replicates of blood from several donors. The data were produced by immunoSEQ multiplex PCR, yet TCRdb's version contains in-frame clones alone and is incomplete. This table has about 70,000 clones, 85% to 95% appearing once. The CDR3 has 15 residues. V was clipped by 1 base and J by 8 bases; unmatched bases: 9. Germline V CDR1 and CDR2: SGHRS, YFSETQ. Sequences were obtained from T cells isolated from PBMCs. This chain connects TRBV5-1 to TRBJ1-2; 9 bases are a match to TRBD1. The receptor was derived from a human donor in good health. The DNA for the CDR3 is TGCGCCAGCAGCTTGCAACAGGGGGCGAGTGGCGGCTACACCTTC. It yields the protein CASSLQQGASGGYTF.